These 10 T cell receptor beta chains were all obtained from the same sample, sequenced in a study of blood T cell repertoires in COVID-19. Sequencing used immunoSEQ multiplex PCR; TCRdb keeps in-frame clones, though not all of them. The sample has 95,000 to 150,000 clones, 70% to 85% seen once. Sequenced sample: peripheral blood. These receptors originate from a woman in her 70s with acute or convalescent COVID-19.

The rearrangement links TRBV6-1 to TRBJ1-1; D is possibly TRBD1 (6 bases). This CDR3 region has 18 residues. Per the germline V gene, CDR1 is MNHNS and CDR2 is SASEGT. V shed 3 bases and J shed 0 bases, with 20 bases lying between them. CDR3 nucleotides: TGTGCCAGCAGTGAGGCATGGGGGACACTCAGCATGAACACTGAAGCTTTCTTT. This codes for CASSEAWGTLSMNTEAFF.

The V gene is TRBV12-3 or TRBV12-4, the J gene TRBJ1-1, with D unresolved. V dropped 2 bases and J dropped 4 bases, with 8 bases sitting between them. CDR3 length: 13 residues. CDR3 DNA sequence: TGTGCCAGCAGTTTATTACCCGGCACTGAAGCTTTCTTT. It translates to CASSLLPGTEAFF.

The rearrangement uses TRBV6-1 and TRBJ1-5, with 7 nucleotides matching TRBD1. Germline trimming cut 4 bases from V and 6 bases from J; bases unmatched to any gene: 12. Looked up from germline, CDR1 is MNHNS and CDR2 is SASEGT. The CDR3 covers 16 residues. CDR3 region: CASSGLGDSSSQPQHF. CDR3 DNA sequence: TGTGCCAGCAGTGGCCTCGGGGACAGTTCGAGTCAGCCCCAGCATTTT.

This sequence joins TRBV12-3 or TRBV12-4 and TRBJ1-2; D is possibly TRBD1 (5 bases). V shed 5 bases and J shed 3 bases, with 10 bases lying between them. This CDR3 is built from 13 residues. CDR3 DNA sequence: TGTGCCAGCAGTGGGGCGCCGGACTATGGCTACACCTTC. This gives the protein CASSGAPDYGYTF.

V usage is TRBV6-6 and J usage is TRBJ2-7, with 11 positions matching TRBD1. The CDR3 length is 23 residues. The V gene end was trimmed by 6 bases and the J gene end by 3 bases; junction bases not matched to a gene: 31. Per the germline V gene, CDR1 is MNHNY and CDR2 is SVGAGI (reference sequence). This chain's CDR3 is CASSYKPARDRGIGGGLHYEQYF. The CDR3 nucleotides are TGTGCCAGCAGCTACAAGCCAGCACGGGACAGGGGGATCGGCGGGGGATTACACTACGAGCAGTACTTC.

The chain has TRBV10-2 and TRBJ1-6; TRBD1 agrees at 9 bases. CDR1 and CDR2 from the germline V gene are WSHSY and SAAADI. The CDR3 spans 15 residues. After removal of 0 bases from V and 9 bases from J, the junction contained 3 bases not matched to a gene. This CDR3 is CASSESGQGFSPLHF. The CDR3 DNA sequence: TGCGCCAGCAGTGAGTCGGGACAGGGTTTTTCACCCCTCCACTTT.

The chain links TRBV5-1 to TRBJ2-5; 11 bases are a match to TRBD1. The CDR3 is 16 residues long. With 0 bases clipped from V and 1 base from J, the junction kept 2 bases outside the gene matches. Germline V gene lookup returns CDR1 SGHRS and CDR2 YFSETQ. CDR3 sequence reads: CASSLGGQGVQETQYF. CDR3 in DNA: TGCGCCAGCAGCTTGGGGGGACAGGGGGTCCAAGAGACCCAGTACTTC.

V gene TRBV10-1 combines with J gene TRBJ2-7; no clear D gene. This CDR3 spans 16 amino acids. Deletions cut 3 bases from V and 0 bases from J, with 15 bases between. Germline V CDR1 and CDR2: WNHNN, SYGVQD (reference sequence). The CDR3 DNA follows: TGCGCCAGCAGTGACTGCGACAAGGAAAGCTCCTACGAGCAGTACGTC. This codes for CASSDCDKESSYEQYV.

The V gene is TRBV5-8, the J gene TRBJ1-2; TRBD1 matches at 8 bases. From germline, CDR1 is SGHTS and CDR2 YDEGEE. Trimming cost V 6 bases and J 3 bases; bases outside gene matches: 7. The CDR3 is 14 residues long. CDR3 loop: CASISTGGYYGYTF. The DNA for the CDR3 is TGTGCCAGCATTTCTACAGGGGGATACTATGGCTACACCTTC.

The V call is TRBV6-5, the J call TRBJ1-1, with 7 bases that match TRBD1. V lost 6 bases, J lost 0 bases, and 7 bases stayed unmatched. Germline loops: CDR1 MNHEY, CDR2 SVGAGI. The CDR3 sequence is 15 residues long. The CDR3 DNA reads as TGTGCCAGCAGACGACAGGGCCAAATGAACACTGAAGCTTTCTTT. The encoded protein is CASRRQGQMNTEAFF.